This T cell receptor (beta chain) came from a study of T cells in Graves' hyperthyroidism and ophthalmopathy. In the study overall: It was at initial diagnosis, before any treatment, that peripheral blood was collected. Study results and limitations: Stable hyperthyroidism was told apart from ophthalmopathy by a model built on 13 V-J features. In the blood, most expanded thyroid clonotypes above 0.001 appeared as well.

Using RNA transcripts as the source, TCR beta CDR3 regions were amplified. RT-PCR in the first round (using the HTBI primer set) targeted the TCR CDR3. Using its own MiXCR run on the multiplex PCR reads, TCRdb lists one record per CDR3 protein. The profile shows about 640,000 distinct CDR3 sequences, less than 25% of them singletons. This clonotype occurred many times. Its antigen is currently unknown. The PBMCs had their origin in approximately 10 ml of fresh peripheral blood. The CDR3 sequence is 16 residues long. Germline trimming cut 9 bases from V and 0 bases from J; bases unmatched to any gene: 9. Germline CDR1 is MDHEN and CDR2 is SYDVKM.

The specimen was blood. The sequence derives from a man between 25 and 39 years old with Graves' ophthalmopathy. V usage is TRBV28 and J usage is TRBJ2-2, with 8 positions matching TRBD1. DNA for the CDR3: TGTGCCAGAAAGGGATTGGGACAGGCGAACACCGGGGAGCTGTTTTTT. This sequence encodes CARKGLGQANTGELFF.